The present T cell receptor (beta chain) was sequenced within a study of T cells in women clearing cervical HPV infection. Study results and limitations: TRBV6-7 relative abundance averaged approximately 0.1% in cases and 0.15% to 0.2% in controls.

The CDR3 totals 15 residues. The junction had 5 bases not matched to a gene; V was cut back by 3 bases and J by 4 bases. Germline loops: CDR1 WNHNN, CDR2 SYGVQD (reference sequence). MY09/MY11 PCR detected cervical HPV DNA; dot-blot assigned genotypes. Measured with immunoSEQ multiplex PCR; TCRdb has only the in-frame clones, and not every one. The sample holds approximately 33,000 clones. Points on this clone: The antigen remains undetermined. The observed sequence ends 3 residues before the CDR3 terminus, with the missing tail filled in from the germline J gene.

The specimen sequenced was blood buffy coat. The receptor was derived from a woman aged 18-70 years with a cervical HPV16 infection that either progressed to CIN3+ or cleared (not recorded which). V is TRBV10-1 and J is TRBJ2-1; 8 nucleotides line up with TRBD2. The CDR3 DNA, read in part, is TGCGCCAGCAGTGATGGTAGCGGGGTATACAATGAG. This translates into CASSDGSGVYNE. The whole CDR3 is CASSDGSGVYNEQFF.